These 8 T cell receptor beta chains came from one sample sequenced in a study of T cells in Graves' hyperthyroidism and ophthalmopathy. The CDR3 regions of TCR beta were amplified from RNA transcripts. Researchers ran a first-round RT-PCR on the TCR CDR3 using the HTBI primer set. TCRdb independently ran MiXCR on the multiplex PCR reads; one entry per CDR3 protein. Among about 130,000 distinct CDR3 sequences listed, 22% were seen once. Sequenced: blood. The source of these receptors is a woman aged 45-59 years with Graves' hyperthyroidism that later progressed to Graves' ophthalmopathy.

This clonotype was seen ten or more times. V is TRBV20-1 and J is TRBJ2-1; 8 bases align to TRBD2. Looked up from germline, CDR1 is DFQATT and CDR2 is SNEGSKA (reference sequence). This CDR3 contains 16 residues. Unmatched junction bases numbered 9, after V lost 5 bases and J lost 0 bases. The CDR3 protein is CSAPLLAVSSYNEQFF. The CDR3 DNA sequence: TGCAGTGCTCCCCTACTAGCGGTGAGCTCCTACAATGAGCAGTTCTTC.

CDR3 sequence reads: CASSYGTGGGTQYF. Written as DNA, the CDR3 is TGCGCCAGCAGCTACGGGACAGGGGGCGGTACGCAGTATTTT. The gene calls are TRBV5-1 and TRBJ2-3; 12 nucleotides agree with TRBD1. CDR3 length: 14 amino acids. CDR1 SGHRS and CDR2 YFSETQ come from the germline V gene. Trimming at V came to 3 bases and at J to 8 bases, leaving 4 bases not matched to a gene. Together with reference TRBV5-1 and TRBJ2-3, the CDR3 gives the full variable domain: KAGVTQTPRYLIKTRGQQVTLSCSPISGHRSVSWYQQTPGQGLQFLFEYFSETQRNKGNFPGRFSGRQFSNSRSEMNVSTLELGDSALYLCASSYGTGGGTQYFGPGTRLTVL.

The gene calls are TRBV30 and TRBJ2-3, with D unresolved. From germline, CDR1 is GTSNPN and CDR2 SVGIG (reference sequence). V lost 2 bases and J 6 bases, leaving 6 bases between the germline ends. This CDR3 has 11 residues. The CDR3 region is CAWSPEDTQYF. In DNA, the CDR3 is TGTGCCTGGAGTCCCGAGGATACGCAGTATTTT.

The chain employs TRBV7-9 and TRBJ1-1; no clear D gene. The CDR3 is 12 residues long. The germline CDR1 and CDR2 sequences are SEHNR and FQNEAQ (reference sequence). V was shortened by 5 bases and J by 5 bases, with 9 bases between the two germline ends. The CDR3 DNA is TGTGCCAGCAGCGAAACAGCAACTGAAGCTTTCTTT. As protein: CASSETATEAFF.

This clonotype was seen more than once but under ten times. The chain is built from TRBV30 and TRBJ2-5; D may match TRBD1 or TRBD2 (5 bases each). V lost 2 bases and J 5 bases, leaving 12 bases between the germline ends. The CDR3 contains 13 residues. Germline lookup yields CDR1 GTSNPN and CDR2 SVGIG (reference sequence). CDR3 protein: CAWSPGGLETQYF. The CDR3 nucleotides are TGTGCCTGGAGTCCTGGGGGATTGGAGACCCAGTACTTC.

This chain joins TRBV28 and TRBJ2-7; D tentatively reads TRBD1 or TRBD2 (5 bases each). Germline V gene sequence: CDR1 MDHEN, CDR2 SYDVKM. The CDR3 loop spans 14 amino acids. The V and J ends lost 6 bases and 3 bases respectively, with 15 bases between them. CDR3 coding DNA: TGTGCCAGCAGAAGCACGGGACCGTACTACGAGCAGTACTTC. This codes for CASRSTGPYYEQYF.

The chain joins TRBV10-2 to TRBJ1-4; a weak D match, TRBD1 (5 bases). Germline values: CDR1 WSHSY, CDR2 SAAADI. Trimming left V 6 bases short and J 8 bases short, with 16 bases between. CDR3 size: 14 residues. The CDR3 coding sequence is TGCGCCAGCAGAAAGACGAGGGGCTCAGAAAAACTGTTTTTT. Amino acids: CASRKTRGSEKLFF.

At least ten counts were recorded for this clonotype. The rearrangement joins TRBV6-5 to TRBJ1-1; a possible D gene is TRBD1 (5 bases). Trimming took off 2 bases at V and 5 bases at J, with 15 bases between the two ends. Germline CDR1 MNHEY, CDR2 SVGAGI. This CDR3 has 15 residues. The CDR3 reads CASSYTLTAPTEAFF. The CDR3 DNA follows: TGTGCCAGCAGTTACACCTTGACAGCCCCGACTGAAGCTTTCTTT.